There are a few counts of the clone carrying this T cell receptor (beta chain). What it binds is not known. This specimen comes from a study of beta chain features in type 1 diabetes. About the study: In all, approximately 110 million sorted cells from all samples were analyzed. Study-wide findings and caveats: A definitive answer on HLA type influencing TCRB rearrangement was not reached here. The study found moderately but significantly shorter TCRB CDR3s in all four CD4+ subsets of Type 1 diabetes patients.

All of the isolated RNA was reverse transcribed, so expressed TCRB transcripts were sequenced. Naive, central memory and regulatory T cell samples averaged roughly 3.8 million reads. Some clones are missing from TCRdb's copy, which holds only in-frame ones; the method was immunoSEQ multiplex PCR. The sample holds roughly 300,000 clones, approximately 9.9% seen once. Losses at the gene ends were 7 bases for V and 4 bases for J; bases not matched to a gene: 12. CDR3 length: 18 amino acids. In germline, CDR1 is MDHEN, CDR2 SYDVKM. CD45RO/CCR7/CD25/CD127/CD95/CD27 sorting isolated CD4+ naive, central memory, regulatory and stem cell-like memory cells.

Sequencing was done on a sample of central memory CD4+ T cells from blood. V usage is TRBV28 and J usage is TRBJ2-1; 14 bases fit TRBD2. This clonotype originated in a man aged 30 to 45 with type 1 diabetes. For the CDR3, the DNA is TGTGCCAGCACCCTCCGACTAGCGGGGGGGCCTCGTTACAATGAGCAGTTCTTC. Translating it yields CASTLRLAGGPRYNEQFF.